The 6 T cell receptor beta chains listed next were all sequenced from one sample in a study of cytomegalovirus exposure and HLA in healthy donors. The primer mix had 60 Vbeta and 13 Jbeta primers. Method: immunoSEQ multiplex PCR; TCRdb's copy keeps in-frame clones and lacks some. The data show roughly 100,000 clones, with roughly 70% seen just once and roughly 3% held by the top ten. The sequenced sample was PBMCs. These TCRs come from a male donor in good health and CMV-seropositive.

This clone was counted once. This sequence joins TRBV15 and TRBJ2-7; no definite D call. From germline, CDR1 is LNHNV and CDR2 YYDKDF (reference sequence). Trimming took off 6 bases at V and 0 bases at J, with 9 bases between the two ends. The CDR3 totals 13 residues. CDR3 sequence reads: CATSPVSSYEQYF. CDR3 bases: TGTGCCACCAGTCCTGTTAGCTCCTACGAGCAGTACTTC. The complete variable domain, with remaining parts taken from reference TRBV15 and TRBJ2-7, reads DAMVIQNPRYQVTQFGKPVTLSCSQTLNHNVMYWYQQKSSQAPKLLFHYYDKDFNNEADTPDNFQSRRPNTSFCFLDIRSPGLGDTAMYLCATSPVSSYEQYFGPGTRLTVT.

This sequence joins TRBV7-6 and TRBJ1-2; D gene unclear. The CDR3 loop spans 12 amino acids. Trimming removed 3 bases from V and 7 bases from J, with 9 bases in between. Germline values: CDR1 SGHVS, CDR2 FNYEAQ. The CDR3 here is CASSLEGSGYTF. The CDR3, as DNA: TGTGCCAGCAGCTTGGAGGGATCTGGCTACACCTTC.

The chain combines TRBV6-5 with TRBJ1-1, with a tentative D call TRBD1 (5 bases). This CDR3 is 13 amino acids long. Germline CDR1 and CDR2: MNHEY and SVGAGI. The ends were cut back, 7 bases at V and 8 bases at J, with 17 bases in the middle. The CDR3 is CASKDHQGAEAFF. The CDR3 DNA follows: TGTGCCAGCAAGGACCACCAGGGTGCCGAAGCTTTCTTT.

The gene calls are TRBV9 and TRBJ2-5, with 7 bases lining up with TRBD1. CDR1 is SGDLS and CDR2 is YYNGEE in the germline V gene. This CDR3 comprises 16 residues. The junction had 8 bases not matched to a gene; V was cut back by 0 bases and J by 3 bases. This CDR3 reads CASSVGSGTVKETQYF. CDR3 DNA: TGTGCCAGCAGCGTAGGGTCGGGGACAGTCAAAGAGACCCAGTACTTC.

This chain connects TRBV25-1 to TRBJ1-1; D gene uncertain. Trimming shortened V by 8 bases and J by 1 base, and 11 bases separated the two germline ends. CDR1 is MGHDK and CDR2 is SYGVNS in the germline V gene. This CDR3 is 13 amino acids long. CDR3 nucleotides: TGTGCCAGCCATCCCGGGGAGAACACTGAAGCTTTCTTT. Residues: CASHPGENTEAFF.

CDR3 loop: CASSLAYRGRLTEAFF. CDR3 nucleotide sequence: TGTGCCAGCAGCCTAGCCTACAGGGGGCGCCTCACTGAAGCTTTCTTT. The chain joins TRBV28 to TRBJ1-1, with 9 bases fitting TRBD1. The CDR3 runs to 16 residues. V dropped 6 bases and J dropped 4; count of bases not matched to a gene: 12. The germline V gene encodes CDR1 MDHEN and CDR2 SYDVKM. Complete variable domain (other parts from reference TRBV28 and TRBJ1-1): DVKVTQSSRYLVKRTGEKVFLECVQDMDHENMFWYRQDPGLGLRLIYFSYDVKMKEKGDIPEGYSVSREKKERFSLILESASTNQTSMYLCASSLAYRGRLTEAFFGQGTRLTVV.